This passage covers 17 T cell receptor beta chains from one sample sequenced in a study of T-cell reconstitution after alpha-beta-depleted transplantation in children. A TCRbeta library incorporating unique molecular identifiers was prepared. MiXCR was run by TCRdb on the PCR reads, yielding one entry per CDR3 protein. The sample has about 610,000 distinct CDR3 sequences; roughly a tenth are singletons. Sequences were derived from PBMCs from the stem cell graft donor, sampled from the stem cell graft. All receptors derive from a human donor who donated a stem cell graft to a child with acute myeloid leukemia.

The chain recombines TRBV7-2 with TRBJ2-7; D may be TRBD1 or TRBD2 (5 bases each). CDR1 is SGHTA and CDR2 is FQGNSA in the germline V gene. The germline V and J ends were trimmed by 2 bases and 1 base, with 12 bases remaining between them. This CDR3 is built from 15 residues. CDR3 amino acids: CASSLSGRLSYEQYF. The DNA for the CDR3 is TGTGCCAGCAGCTTATCGGGGCGCCTATCCTACGAGCAGTACTTC.

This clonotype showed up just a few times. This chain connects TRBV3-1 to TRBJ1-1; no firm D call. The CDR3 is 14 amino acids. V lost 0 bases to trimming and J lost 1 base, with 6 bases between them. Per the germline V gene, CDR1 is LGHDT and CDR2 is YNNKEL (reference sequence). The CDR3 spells CASSQDQWNTEAFF. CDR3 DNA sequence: TGTGCCAGCAGCCAAGATCAATGGAACACTGAAGCTTTCTTT. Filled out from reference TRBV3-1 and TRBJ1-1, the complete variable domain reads DTAVSQTPKYLVTQMGNDKSIKCEQNLGHDTMYWYKQDSKKFLKIMFSYNNKELIINETVPNRFSPKSPDKAHLNLHINSLELGDSAVYFCASSQDQWNTEAFFGQGTRLTVV.

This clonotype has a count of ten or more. This chain's CDR3 is CATSDLGGGSQETQYF. For the CDR3, the DNA is TGTGCCACCAGTGATTTGGGTGGGGGGAGCCAGGAGACCCAGTACTTC. The chain recombines TRBV24-1 with TRBJ2-5, with TRBD2 as a possible D gene (6 bases). The V end was cut by 0 bases, the J end by 5 bases, with 15 bases between. Germline V gene data show CDR1 as KGHDR and CDR2 as SFDVKD. The CDR3 extends over 16 amino acids.

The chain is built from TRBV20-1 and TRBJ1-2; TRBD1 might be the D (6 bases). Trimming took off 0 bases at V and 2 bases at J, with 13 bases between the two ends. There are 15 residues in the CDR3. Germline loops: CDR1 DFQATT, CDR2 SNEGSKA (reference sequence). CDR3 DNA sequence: TGCAGTGCTAGAGATATGAGACAGGAGAACTATGGCTACACCTTC. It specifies CSARDMRQENYGYTF.

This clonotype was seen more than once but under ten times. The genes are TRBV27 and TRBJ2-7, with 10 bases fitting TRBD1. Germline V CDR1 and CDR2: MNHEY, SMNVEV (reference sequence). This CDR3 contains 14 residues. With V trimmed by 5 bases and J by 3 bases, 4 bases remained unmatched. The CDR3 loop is CASSTGTGVYEQYF. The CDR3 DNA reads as TGTGCCAGCAGTACCGGGACAGGGGTCTACGAGCAGTACTTC.

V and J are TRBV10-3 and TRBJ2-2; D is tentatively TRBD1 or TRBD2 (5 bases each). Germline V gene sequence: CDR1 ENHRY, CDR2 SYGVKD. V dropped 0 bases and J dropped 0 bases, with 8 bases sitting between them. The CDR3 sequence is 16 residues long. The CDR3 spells CAISESMGANTGELFF. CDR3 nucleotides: TGTGCCATCAGTGAGTCGATGGGGGCGAACACCGGGGAGCTGTTTTTT.

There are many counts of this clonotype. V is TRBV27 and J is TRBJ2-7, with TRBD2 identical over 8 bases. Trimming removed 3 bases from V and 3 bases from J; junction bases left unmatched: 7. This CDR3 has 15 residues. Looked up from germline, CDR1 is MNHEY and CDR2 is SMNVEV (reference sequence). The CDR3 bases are TGTGCCAGCAGTTTCTCCGGGACTAGTAGCTACGAGCAGTACTTC. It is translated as CASSFSGTSSYEQYF.

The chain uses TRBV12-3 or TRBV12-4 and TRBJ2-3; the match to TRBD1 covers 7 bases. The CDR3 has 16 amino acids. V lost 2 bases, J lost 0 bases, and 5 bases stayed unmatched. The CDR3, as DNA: TGTGCCAGCAGTTTAATTGGGACAGCTAGCACAGATACGCAGTATTTT. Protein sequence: CASSLIGTASTDTQYF.

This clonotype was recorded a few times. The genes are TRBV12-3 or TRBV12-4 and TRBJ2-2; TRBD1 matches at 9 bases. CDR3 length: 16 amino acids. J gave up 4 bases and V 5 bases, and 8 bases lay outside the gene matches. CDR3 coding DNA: TGTGCCAGCAGTCGGGGACAGGGTAGGGGCACCGGGGAGCTGTTTTTT. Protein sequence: CASSRGQGRGTGELFF.

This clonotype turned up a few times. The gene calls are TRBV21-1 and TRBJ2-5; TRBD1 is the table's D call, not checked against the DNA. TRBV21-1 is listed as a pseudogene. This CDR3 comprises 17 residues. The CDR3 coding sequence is TGTGCCAGCAGCAAAAAGGTAGACAGGGAGGAGCAAGAGACCCAGTACTTC. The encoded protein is CASSKKVDREEQETQYF.

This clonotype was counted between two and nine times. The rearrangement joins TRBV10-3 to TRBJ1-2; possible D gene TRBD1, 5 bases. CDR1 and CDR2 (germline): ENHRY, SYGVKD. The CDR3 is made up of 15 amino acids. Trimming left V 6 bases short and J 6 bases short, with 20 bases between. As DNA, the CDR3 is TGTGCCATCAGGGACCGGGACGCGAGCGTCGATGGCTACACCTTC. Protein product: CAIRDRDASVDGYTF.

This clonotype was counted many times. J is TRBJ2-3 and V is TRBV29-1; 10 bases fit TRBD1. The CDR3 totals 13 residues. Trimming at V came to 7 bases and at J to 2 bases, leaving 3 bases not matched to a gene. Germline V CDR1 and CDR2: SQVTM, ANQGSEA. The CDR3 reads CSAGTGATDTQYF. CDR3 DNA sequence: TGCAGCGCCGGGACAGGGGCCACAGATACGCAGTATTTT.

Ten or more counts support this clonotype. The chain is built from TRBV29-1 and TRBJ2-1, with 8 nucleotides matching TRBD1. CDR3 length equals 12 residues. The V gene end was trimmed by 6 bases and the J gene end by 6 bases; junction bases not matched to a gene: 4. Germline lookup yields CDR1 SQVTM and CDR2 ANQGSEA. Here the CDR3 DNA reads TGCAGCGTCAGGACAGGGCGCAATGAGCAGTTCTTC. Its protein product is CSVRTGRNEQFF.

The CDR3 region is CASSSWTGTSDNTGELFF. The CDR3 nucleotides read TGTGCCAGCAGCTCGTGGACGGGGACCAGCGATAACACCGGGGAGCTGTTTTTT. This chain connects TRBV11-1 to TRBJ2-2; D may match TRBD1 or TRBD2 (5 bases each). Germline-derived CDR1 and CDR2 are SGHAT and FQDESV (reference sequence). The CDR3 spans 18 residues. V lost 4 bases and J 2 bases, leaving 20 bases between the germline ends.

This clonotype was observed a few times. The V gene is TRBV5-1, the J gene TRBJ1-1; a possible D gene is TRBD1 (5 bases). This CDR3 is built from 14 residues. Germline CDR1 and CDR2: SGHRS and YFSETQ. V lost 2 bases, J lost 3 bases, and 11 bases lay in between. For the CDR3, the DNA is TGCGCCAGCAGCTTTGGGACGAGAGACACTGAAGCTTTCTTT. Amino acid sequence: CASSFGTRDTEAFF.

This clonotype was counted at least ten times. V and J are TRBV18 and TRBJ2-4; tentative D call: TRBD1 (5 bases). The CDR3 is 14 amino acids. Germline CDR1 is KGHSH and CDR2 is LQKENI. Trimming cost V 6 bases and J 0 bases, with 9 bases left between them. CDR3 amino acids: CASSRDRAKNIQYF. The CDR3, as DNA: TGTGCCAGCTCTCGCGACAGAGCCAAAAACATTCAGTACTTC.

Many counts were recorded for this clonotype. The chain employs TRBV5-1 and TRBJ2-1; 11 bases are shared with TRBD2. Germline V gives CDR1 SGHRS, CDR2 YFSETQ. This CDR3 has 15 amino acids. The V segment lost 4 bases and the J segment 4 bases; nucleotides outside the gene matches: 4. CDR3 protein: CASSIVAGGYNEQFF. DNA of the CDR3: TGCGCCAGCAGCATAGTAGCGGGAGGGTACAATGAGCAGTTCTTC.